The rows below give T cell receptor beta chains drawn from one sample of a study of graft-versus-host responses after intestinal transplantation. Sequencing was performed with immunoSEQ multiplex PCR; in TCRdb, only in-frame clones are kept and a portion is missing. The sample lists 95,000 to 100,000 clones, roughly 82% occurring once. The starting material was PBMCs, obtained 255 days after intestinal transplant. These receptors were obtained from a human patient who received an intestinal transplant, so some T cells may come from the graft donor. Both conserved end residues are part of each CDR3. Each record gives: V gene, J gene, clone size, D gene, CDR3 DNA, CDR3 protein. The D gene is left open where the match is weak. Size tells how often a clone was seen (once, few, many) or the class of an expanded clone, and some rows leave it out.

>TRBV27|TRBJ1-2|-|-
TGTGCCAGCAGTTTAGGGGGGGGCAGGAGGAGTGGCTACACCTTC
CASSLGGGRRSGYTF
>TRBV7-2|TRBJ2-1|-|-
TGTGCCAGCAGCTTAGCGGGGGGTTACAATGAGCAGTTCTTC
CASSLAGGYNEQFF
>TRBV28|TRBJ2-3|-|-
TGTGCCAGCAGTTCTCCGGGGAGTAGCCAAAACGAGAAGTATTTT
CASSSPGSSQNEKYF
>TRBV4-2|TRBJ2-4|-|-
TGTGCCAGCAGCCTTAAGAGGGGGGCTCCCGGTGAGTGGAACATTCAGTACTTC
CASSLKRGAPGEWNIQYF
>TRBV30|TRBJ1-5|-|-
TGTGCCTGGAGTTCCGTGGGGAGCAATCAGCCCCAGCATTTT
CAWSSVGSNQPQHF
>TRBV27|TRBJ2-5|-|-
TGTGCCAGCAGTCCCGGCAGGTCATTACTAGCCGGTTACCAAGAGACCCAGTACTTC
CASSPGRSLLAGYQETQYF
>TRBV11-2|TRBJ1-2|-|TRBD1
TGTGCCAGCAGCCAATCGACAGGGGAGAAGGGCACCTTC
CASSQSTGEKGTF
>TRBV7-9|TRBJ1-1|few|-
TGTGCCAGCAGCTTTTCAGGGATGAACACTGAAGCTTTCTTT
CASSFSGMNTEAFF
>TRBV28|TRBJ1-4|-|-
TGTGCCAGCAGCGGGTCGTTAATGGGCGGGGAAAAACTGTTTTTT
CASSGSLMGGEKLFF
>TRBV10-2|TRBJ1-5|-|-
TGCGCCAGCAGCGCTGACAGATACAATCAGCCCCAGCATTTT
CASSADRYNQPQHF
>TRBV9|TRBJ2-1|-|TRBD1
TGTGCCAGCAGCGCGGGACAGGCGTACAATGAGCAGTTCTTC
CASSAGQAYNEQFF
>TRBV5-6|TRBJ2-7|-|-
TGTGCCAGCAGCCCCGGGACAGCGGGCAGGGAGCAGTACTTC
CASSPGTAGREQYF
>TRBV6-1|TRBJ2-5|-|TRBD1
TGTGCCAGTTTGGGTGGACAGGGCCAAGAGACCCAGTACTTC
CASLGGQGQETQYF
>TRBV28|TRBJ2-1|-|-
TGTGCCAGCAGTCTCCCGGGGGGCAGCAATGAGCAGTTCTTC
CASSLPGGSNEQFF
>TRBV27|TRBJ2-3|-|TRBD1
TGTGCCAGCAGTTCACAGGGGGCGAGCACAGATACGCAGTATTTT
CASSSQGASTDTQYF
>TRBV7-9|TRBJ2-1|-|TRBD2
TGTGCCAGCAGCTTAGTCCGGCTAGCGGGAGAGAATGAGCAGTTCTTC
CASSLVRLAGENEQFF
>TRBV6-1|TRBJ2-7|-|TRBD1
TGTGCCAGCAGTGAGGGGACAGGGACGACCTACGAGCAGTACTTC
CASSEGTGTTYEQYF
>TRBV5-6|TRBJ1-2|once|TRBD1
TGTGCCAGCAGCTCGTTAAAACAGGGGAACTATGGCTACACCTTC
CASSSLKQGNYGYTF
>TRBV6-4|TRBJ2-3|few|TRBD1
TGTGCCAGCAGTGAGGGCAGGGGGTCAGATACGCAGTATTTT
CASSEGRGSDTQYF
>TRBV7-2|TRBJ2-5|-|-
TGTGCCAGCAGCTTAGGTCAGGTCCAAGAGACCCAGTACTTC
CASSLGQVQETQYF